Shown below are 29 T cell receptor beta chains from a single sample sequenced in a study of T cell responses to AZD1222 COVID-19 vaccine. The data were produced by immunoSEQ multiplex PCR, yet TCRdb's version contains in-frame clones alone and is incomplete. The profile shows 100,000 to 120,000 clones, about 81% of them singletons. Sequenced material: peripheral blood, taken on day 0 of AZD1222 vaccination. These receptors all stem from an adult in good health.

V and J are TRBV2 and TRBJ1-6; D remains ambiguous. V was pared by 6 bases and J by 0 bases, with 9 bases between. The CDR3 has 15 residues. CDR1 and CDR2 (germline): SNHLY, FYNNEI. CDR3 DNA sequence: TGTGCCAGCAGCCCCTTGACCTCCTATAATTCACCCCTCCACTTT. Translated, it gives CASSPLTSYNSPLHF.

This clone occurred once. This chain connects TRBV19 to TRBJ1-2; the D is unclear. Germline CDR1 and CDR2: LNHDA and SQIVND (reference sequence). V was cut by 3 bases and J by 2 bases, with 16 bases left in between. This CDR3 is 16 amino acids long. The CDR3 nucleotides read TGTGCCAGTAGTATTTTCAGTTCCCGCCTAAACTATGGCTACACCTTC. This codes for CASSIFSSRLNYGYTF.

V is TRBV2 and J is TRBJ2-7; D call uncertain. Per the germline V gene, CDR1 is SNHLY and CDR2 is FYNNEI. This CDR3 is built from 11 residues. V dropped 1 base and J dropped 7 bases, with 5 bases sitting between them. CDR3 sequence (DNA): TGTGCCAGCAGTGAAGACGTTGAGCAGTACTTC. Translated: CASSEDVEQYF.

CDR3 loop: CAISEKGVAGFYNEQFF. As DNA, the CDR3 is TGTGCCATCAGTGAGAAAGGGGTAGCGGGGTTCTACAATGAGCAGTTCTTC. This chain connects TRBV10-3 to TRBJ2-1; 8 bases are a match to TRBD2. Germline V gene lookup returns CDR1 ENHRY and CDR2 SYGVKD. The V gene end was trimmed by 2 bases and the J gene end by 3 bases; junction bases not matched to a gene: 9. This CDR3 spans 17 amino acids.

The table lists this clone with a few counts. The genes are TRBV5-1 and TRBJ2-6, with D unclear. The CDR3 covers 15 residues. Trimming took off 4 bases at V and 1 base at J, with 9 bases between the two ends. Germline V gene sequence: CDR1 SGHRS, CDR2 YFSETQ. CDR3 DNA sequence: TGCGCCAGCAGCCAAACAAAGTCTGGGGCCAACGTCCTGACTTTC. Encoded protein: CASSQTKSGANVLTF.

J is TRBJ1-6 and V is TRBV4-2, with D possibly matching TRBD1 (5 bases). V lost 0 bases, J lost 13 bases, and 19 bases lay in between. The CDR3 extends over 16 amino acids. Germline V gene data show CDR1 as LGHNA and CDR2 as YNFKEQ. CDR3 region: CASSQDLSRATGPLHF. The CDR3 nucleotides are TGTGCCAGCAGCCAAGATCTCAGCAGGGCGACTGGTCCCCTCCACTTT.

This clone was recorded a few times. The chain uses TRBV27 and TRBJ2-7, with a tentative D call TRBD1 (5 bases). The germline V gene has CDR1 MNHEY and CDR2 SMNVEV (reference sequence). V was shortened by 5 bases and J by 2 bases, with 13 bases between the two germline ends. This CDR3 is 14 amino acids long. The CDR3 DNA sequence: TGTGCCAGCAGTCTCAAGGGGCCCCCCTACGAGCAGTACTTC. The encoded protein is CASSLKGPPYEQYF.

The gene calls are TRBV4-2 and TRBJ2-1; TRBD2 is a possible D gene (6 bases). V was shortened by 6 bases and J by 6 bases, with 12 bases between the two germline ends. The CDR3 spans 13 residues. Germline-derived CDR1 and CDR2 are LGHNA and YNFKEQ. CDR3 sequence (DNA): TGTGCCAGCAGTGAAGCGGGTGGCAATGAGCAGTTCTTC. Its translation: CASSEAGGNEQFF.

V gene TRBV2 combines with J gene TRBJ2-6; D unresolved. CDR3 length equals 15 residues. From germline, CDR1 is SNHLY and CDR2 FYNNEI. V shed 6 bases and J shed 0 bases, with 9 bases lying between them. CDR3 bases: TGTGCCAGCAGCCTAAGTCGCTCTGGGGCCAACGTCCTGACTTTC. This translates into CASSLSRSGANVLTF.

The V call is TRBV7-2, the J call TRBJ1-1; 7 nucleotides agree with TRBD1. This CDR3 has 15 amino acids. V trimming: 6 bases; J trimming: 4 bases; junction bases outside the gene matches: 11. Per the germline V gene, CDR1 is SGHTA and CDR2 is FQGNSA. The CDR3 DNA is TGTGCCAGCAGTCCAGAACTTAGGGGGCTCACTGAAGCTTTCTTT. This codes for CASSPELRGLTEAFF.

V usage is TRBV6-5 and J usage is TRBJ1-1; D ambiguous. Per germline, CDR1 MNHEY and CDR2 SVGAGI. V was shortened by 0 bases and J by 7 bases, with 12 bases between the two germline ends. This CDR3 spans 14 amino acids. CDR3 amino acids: CASSYSWTLYEAFF. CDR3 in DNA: TGTGCCAGCAGTTACTCGTGGACGCTGTATGAAGCTTTCTTT.

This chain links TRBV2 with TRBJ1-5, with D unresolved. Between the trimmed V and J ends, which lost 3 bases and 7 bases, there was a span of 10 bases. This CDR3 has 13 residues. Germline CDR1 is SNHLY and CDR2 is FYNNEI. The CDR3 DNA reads TGTGCCAGCAGTGAGCTCGTAGGACAGCCCCAGCATTTT. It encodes CASSELVGQPQHF. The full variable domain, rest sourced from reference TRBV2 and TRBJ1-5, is EPEVTQTPSHQVTQMGQEVILRCVPISNHLYFYWYRQILGQKVEFLVSFYNNEISEKSEIFDDQFSVERPDGSNFTLKIRSTKLEDSAMYFCASSELVGQPQHFGDGTRLSIL.

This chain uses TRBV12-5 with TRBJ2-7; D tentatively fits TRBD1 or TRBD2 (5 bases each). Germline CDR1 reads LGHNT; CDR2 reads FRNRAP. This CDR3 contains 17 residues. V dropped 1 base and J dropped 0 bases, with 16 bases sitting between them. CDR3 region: CASGLAAGARSSYEQYF. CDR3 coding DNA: TGTGCTAGTGGTTTGGCCGCCGGGGCTAGAAGCTCCTACGAGCAGTACTTC.

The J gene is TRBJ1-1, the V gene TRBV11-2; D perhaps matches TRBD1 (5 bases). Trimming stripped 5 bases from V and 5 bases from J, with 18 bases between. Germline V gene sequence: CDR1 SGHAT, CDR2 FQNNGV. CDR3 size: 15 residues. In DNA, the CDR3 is TGTGCCAGCAGCCCCGGTAGTGGGGCTAGAACTGAAGCTTTCTTT. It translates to CASSPGSGARTEAFF.

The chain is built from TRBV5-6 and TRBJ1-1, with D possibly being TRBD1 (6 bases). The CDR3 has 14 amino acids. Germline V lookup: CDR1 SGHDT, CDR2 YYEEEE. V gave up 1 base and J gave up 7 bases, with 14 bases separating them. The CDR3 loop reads CASSLSAWDNEAFF. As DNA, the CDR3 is TGTGCCAGCAGCTTGAGTGCGTGGGACAATGAAGCTTTCTTT.

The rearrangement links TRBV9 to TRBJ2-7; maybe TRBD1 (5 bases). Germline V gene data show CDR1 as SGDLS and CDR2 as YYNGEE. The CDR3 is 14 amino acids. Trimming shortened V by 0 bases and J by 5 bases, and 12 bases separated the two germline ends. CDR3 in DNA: TGTGCCAGCAGCGTAGGAGGAACAGGTGACGAGCAGTACTTC. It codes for CASSVGGTGDEQYF.

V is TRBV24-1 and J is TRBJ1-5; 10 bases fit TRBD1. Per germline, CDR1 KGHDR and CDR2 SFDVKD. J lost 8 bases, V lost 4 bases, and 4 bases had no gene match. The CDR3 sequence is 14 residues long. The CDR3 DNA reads TGTGCCACCAGTGACGGGACAGGGGTTAAGCCCCAGCATTTT. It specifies CATSDGTGVKPQHF.

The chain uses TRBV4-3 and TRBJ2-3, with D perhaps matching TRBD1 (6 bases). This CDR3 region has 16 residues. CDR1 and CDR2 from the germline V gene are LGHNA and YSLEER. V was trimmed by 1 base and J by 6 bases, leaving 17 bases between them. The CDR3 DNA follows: TGCGCCAGCAGCCAAGGTACGGCAGGGGTTAGCGATACGCAGTATTTT. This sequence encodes CASSQGTAGVSDTQYF.

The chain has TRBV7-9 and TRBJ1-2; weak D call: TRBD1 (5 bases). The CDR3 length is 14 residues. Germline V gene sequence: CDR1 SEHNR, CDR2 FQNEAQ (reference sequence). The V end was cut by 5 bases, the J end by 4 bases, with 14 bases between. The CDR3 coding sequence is TGTGCCAGCAGCCCTCCGGGACGGCCCTATGGCTACACCTTC. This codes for CASSPPGRPYGYTF. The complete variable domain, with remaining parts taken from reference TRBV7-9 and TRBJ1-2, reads DTGVSQNPRHKITKRGQNVTFRCDPISEHNRLYWYRQTLGQGPEFLTYFQNEAQLEKSRLLSDRFSAERPKGSFSTLEIQRTEQGDSAMYLCASSPPGRPYGYTFGSGTRLTVV.

The chain's CDR3 is CASSPGLNTEAFF. Written as DNA, the CDR3 is TGTGCCAGCAGCCCTGGTCTCAACACTGAAGCTTTCTTT. The rearrangement uses TRBV7-6 and TRBJ1-1, with unresolved D. Per germline, CDR1 SGHVS and CDR2 FNYEAQ. Trimming took 5 bases from V and 2 from J, leaving 9 bases between them. There are 13 residues in the CDR3.

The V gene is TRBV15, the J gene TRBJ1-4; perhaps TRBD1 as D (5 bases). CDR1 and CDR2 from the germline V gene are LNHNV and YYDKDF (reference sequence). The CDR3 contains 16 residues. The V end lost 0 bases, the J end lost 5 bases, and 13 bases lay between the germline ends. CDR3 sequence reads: CATSRDQGTLNEKLFF. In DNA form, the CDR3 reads TGTGCCACCAGCAGAGATCAGGGAACTTTAAATGAAAAACTGTTTTTT.

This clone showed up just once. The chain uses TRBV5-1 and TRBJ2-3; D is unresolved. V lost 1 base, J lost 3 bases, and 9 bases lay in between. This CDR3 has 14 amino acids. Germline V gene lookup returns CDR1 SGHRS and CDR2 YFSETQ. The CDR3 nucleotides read TGCGCCAGCAGCTTGACGAAGACGACAGATACGCAGTATTTT. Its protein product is CASSLTKTTDTQYF.

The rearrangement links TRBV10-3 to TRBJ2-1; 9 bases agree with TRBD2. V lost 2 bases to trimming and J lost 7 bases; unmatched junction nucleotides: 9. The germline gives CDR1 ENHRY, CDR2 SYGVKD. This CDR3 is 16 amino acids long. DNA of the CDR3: TGTGCCATCAGTGAGGGAAGCGGGGGGACGAAGAATGAGCAGTTCTTC. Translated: CAISEGSGGTKNEQFF.

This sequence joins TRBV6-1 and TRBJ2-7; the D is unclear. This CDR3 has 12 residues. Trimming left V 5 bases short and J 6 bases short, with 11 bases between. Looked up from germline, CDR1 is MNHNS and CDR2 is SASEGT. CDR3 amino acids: CASSFDFFEQYF. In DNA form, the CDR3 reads TGTGCCAGCAGTTTCGACTTCTTCGAGCAGTACTTC.

CDR3 in DNA: TGTGCCAGCAGCTCAGGGGGGGCAGGGGGTCGCTCTGGAAACACCATATATTTT. Protein: CASSSGGAGGRSGNTIYF. The rearrangement uses TRBV7-2 and TRBJ1-3; 7 bases are shared with TRBD1. This CDR3 has 18 residues. Trimming cost V 4 bases and J 0 bases; bases outside gene matches: 12. CDR1 and CDR2 (germline): SGHTA, FQGNSA.

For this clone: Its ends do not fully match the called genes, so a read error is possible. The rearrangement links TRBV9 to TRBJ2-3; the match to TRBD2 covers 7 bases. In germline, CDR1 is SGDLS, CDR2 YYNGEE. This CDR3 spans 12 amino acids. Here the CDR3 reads CASSVSGDKQYF. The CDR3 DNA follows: TGTGCCAGCAGCGTGAGCGGGGATAAGCAGTATTTT.

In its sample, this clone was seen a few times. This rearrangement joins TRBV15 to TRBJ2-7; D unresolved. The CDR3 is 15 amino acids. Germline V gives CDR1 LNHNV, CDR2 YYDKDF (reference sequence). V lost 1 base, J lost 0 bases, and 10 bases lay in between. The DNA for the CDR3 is TGTGCCACCAGCAGAGGCTATTTAAGCTCCTACGAGCAGTACTTC. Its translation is CATSRGYLSSYEQYF.

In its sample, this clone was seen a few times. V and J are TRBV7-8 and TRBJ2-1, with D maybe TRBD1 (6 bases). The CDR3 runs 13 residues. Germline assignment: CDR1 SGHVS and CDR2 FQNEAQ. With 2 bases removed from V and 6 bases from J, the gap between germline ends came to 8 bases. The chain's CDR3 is CASSLWGPNEQFF. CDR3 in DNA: TGTGCCAGCAGCTTATGGGGGCCCAATGAGCAGTTCTTC. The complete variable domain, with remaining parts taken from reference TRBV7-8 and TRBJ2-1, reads GAGVSQSPRYKVAKRGQDVALRCDPISGHVSLFWYQQALGQGPEFLTYFQNEAQLDKSGLPSDRFFAERPEGSVSTLKIQRTQQEDSAVYLCASSLWGPNEQFFGPGTRLTVL.

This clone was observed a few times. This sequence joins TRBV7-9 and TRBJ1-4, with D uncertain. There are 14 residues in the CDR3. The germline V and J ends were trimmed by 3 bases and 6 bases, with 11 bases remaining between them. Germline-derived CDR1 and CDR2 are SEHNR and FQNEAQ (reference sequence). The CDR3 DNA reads TGTGCCAGCAGCTTGGCCGGAACCGATGAAAAACTGTTTTTT. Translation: CASSLAGTDEKLFF. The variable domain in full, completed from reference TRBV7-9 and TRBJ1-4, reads DTGVSQNPRHKITKRGQNVTFRCDPISEHNRLYWYRQTLGQGPEFLTYFQNEAQLEKSRLLSDRFSAERPKGSFSTLEIQRTEQGDSAMYLCASSLAGTDEKLFFGSGTQLSVL.